A single sample gave rise to the 21 T cell receptor beta chains below, sequenced in a study of cytotoxic CD8 clonotypes in ibrutinib-treated CLL. Produced via immunoSEQ multiplex PCR; TCRdb's table is partial and in-frame only. The repertoire has roughly 250,000 clones, 70% of them found once; the top ten carry 15%. The sample was PBMCs, taken after 24 months of ibrutinib treatment. These receptors were obtained from a human donor with chronic lymphocytic leukemia.

The chain recombines TRBV10-2 with TRBJ2-5; D might be TRBD1 (6 bases). The CDR3 consists of 18 residues. Trimming removed 2 bases at V and 2 bases at J, with 21 bases between. Germline lookup yields CDR1 WSHSY and CDR2 SAAADI. CDR3 sequence: CASSEIGGHPFLQETQYF. CDR3 in DNA: TGCGCCAGCAGTGAGATAGGGGGACACCCCTTCTTACAAGAGACCCAGTACTTC.

The rearrangement uses TRBV5-4 and TRBJ2-1; D is uncertain. This CDR3 is 15 amino acids long. V lost 6 bases and J 0 bases, leaving 13 bases between the germline ends. Per the germline V gene, CDR1 is SGHNT and CDR2 is YYREEE (reference sequence). This CDR3 is CASTLSASSYNEQFF. As DNA, the CDR3 is TGTGCCAGCACCTTATCGGCGTCCTCCTACAATGAGCAGTTCTTC.

The chain uses TRBV27 and TRBJ1-3, with TRBD1 matching over 7 bases. The CDR3 runs 15 residues. V shed 2 bases and J 4 bases; nucleotides not matched to a gene: 5. The germline gives CDR1 MNHEY, CDR2 SMNVEV (reference sequence). Written as DNA, the CDR3 is TGTGCCAGCAGTTTAGAGGGGGCAGACGGAAACACCATATATTTT. Protein sequence: CASSLEGADGNTIYF.

The chain has TRBV27 and TRBJ2-7; 7 nucleotides line up with TRBD2. Germline V gene sequence: CDR1 MNHEY, CDR2 SMNVEV (reference sequence). The CDR3 covers 14 residues. The junction had 6 bases not matched to a gene; V was cut back by 5 bases and J by 2 bases. The chain's CDR3 is CASSPTGLPYEQYF. The DNA of the CDR3 is TGTGCCAGCAGTCCGACGGGACTACCCTACGAGCAGTACTTC.

The rearrangement links TRBV7-3 to TRBJ2-7; 9 bases map to TRBD2. The CDR3 has 13 residues. Germline V gives CDR1 SGHTA, CDR2 FQGTGA. The J segment lost 6 bases and the V segment lost 5 bases, leaving 5 bases of the junction unmatched. The CDR3 is CASSATSGGEQYF. CDR3 nucleotide sequence: TGTGCCAGCAGCGCGACTAGCGGTGGCGAGCAGTACTTC.

This clone was counted between two and nine times. This chain joins TRBV18 and TRBJ1-1, with D possibly matching TRBD1 (6 bases). V dropped 5 bases and J dropped 2 bases, with 12 bases sitting between them. This CDR3 region has 14 residues. Germline CDR1 and CDR2: KGHSH and LQKENI. CDR3 bases: TGTGCCAGCTCATTGCGACAGGAAAACACTGAAGCTTTCTTT. It translates to CASSLRQENTEAFF.

The chain couples TRBV10-3 to TRBJ1-1, with D hard to call. Trimming shortened V by 6 bases and J by 3 bases, and 11 bases separated the two germline ends. CDR3 length: 13 residues. Germline CDR1 and CDR2: ENHRY and SYGVKD. The CDR3 region has the DNA TGTGCCATCAGGTGGGGTAGGGACACTGAAGCTTTCTTT. Translating it yields CAIRWGRDTEAFF.

The gene calls are TRBV5-1 and TRBJ1-1, with TRBD1 as a possible D gene (5 bases). CDR1 is SGHRS, CDR2 YFSETQ, per germline. The CDR3 totals 17 residues. The V gene lost 0 bases and the J gene lost 3 bases, with 18 bases spanning the gap. Here the CDR3 reads CASSLASVQGYDTEAFF. CDR3 in DNA: TGCGCCAGCAGCTTGGCTTCGGTGCAGGGTTATGACACTGAAGCTTTCTTT.

As for this clone: The junction departs from germline at one end; a sequencing error may be responsible. The DNA for the CDR3 is TGTGCCAGCAGCTTGGCCTGGAATGATCAGTTCTTC. Translated: CASSLAWNDQFF. This chain connects TRBV5-8 to TRBJ2-1; D is ambiguous. Looked up from germline, CDR1 is SGHTS and CDR2 is YDEGEE. The CDR3 covers 12 residues.

The rearrangement uses TRBV9 and TRBJ2-2; TRBD2 agrees at 13 bases. Looked up from germline, CDR1 is SGDLS and CDR2 is YYNGEE. CDR3 length: 17 residues. The V segment lost 4 bases and the J segment 5 bases; nucleotides outside the gene matches: 8. CDR3: CASSPGLAGLRTGELFF. CDR3 nucleotide sequence: TGTGCCAGCAGCCCGGGACTAGCGGGACTAAGGACCGGGGAGCTGTTTTTT.

The V and J genes are TRBV5-1 and TRBJ2-7, with a weak D call TRBD2 (5 bases). This CDR3 is built from 17 residues. Germline V gene data show CDR1 as SGHRS and CDR2 as YFSETQ. Trimming pared 2 bases from V and 2 bases from J, leaving 20 bases between. The DNA of the CDR3 is TGCGCCAGCAGCTTTTTGGTCGCGGGCGGCTTAACCTACGAGCAGTACTTC. Protein sequence: CASSFLVAGGLTYEQYF.

This chain links TRBV9 with TRBJ1-4; unclear D gene. This CDR3 contains 13 residues. Trimming took 4 bases from V and 12 from J, leaving 16 bases between them. The V gene's germline CDR1 is SGDLS and CDR2 YYNGEE. The CDR3 reads CASSTPRGTELFF. The CDR3 DNA follows: TGTGCCAGCAGCACCCCCCGGGGTACGGAACTGTTTTTT.

The chain recombines TRBV10-2 with TRBJ2-5; TRBD1 agrees at 9 bases. The CDR3 extends over 16 amino acids. V dropped 4 bases and J dropped 4; count of bases not matched to a gene: 10. Germline CDR1 reads WSHSY; CDR2 reads SAAADI. CDR3 sequence reads: CASSGTGDRVSETQYF. The CDR3, as DNA: TGCGCCAGCAGTGGAACTGGGGACAGGGTGTCAGAGACCCAGTACTTC.

This clone was detected a few times. This chain uses TRBV7-2 with TRBJ1-1; D gene unclear. The germline CDR1 and CDR2 sequences are SGHTA and FQGNSA. Trimming stripped 8 bases from V and 1 base from J, with 5 bases between. The CDR3 has 11 amino acids. CDR3: CASSKNTEAFF. CDR3 bases: TGTGCCAGCTCCAAGAACACTGAAGCTTTCTTT.

The chain carries TRBV2 and TRBJ1-4, with 7 bases lining up with TRBD1. This CDR3 comprises 13 residues. Looked up from germline, CDR1 is SNHLY and CDR2 is FYNNEI. J was trimmed by 8 bases and V by 3 bases; bases with no gene match: 3. CDR3 region: CASSDRGFEKLFF. CDR3 bases: TGTGCCAGCAGTGACAGGGGGTTCGAAAAACTGTTTTTT.

In this sample, this clone turned up a few times. The J gene is TRBJ2-1, the V gene TRBV29-1, with 13 bases matching TRBD2. The junction had 5 bases not matched to a gene; V was cut back by 6 bases and J by 9 bases. The CDR3 loop spans 13 amino acids. CDR1 and CDR2 from the germline V gene are SQVTM and ANQGSEA. CDR3 nucleotides: TGCAGCGTGGGGACTAGCGGGATGGTTGAGCAGTTCTTC. Its protein is CSVGTSGMVEQFF.

This clone was detected only once. The J gene is TRBJ2-7, the V gene TRBV19, with D tentatively TRBD1 or TRBD2 (5 bases each). The CDR3 is made up of 14 amino acids. The germline CDR1 and CDR2 sequences are LNHDA and SQIVND (reference sequence). Trimming removed 6 bases at V and 0 bases at J, with 12 bases between. The CDR3 region is CASSEPGSSYEQYF. The CDR3 DNA reads TGTGCCAGTAGCGAACCAGGGAGCTCCTACGAGCAGTACTTC.

The chain joins TRBV27 to TRBJ2-7, with 10 bases lining up with TRBD2. Losses at the gene ends were 2 bases for V and 4 bases for J; bases not matched to a gene: 2. Germline CDR1 and CDR2: MNHEY and SMNVEV (reference sequence). The CDR3 covers 14 residues. The CDR3 bases are TGTGCCAGCAGTTTAATAGCGGGAGGATACGAGCAGTACTTC. It translates to CASSLIAGGYEQYF.

This chain joins TRBV4-3 and TRBJ1-4; D not certain. Germline V lookup: CDR1 LGHNA, CDR2 YSLEER. The V end lost 4 bases, the J end lost 7 bases, and 19 bases lay between the germline ends. The CDR3 loop spans 16 amino acids. CDR3 coding DNA: TGCGCCAGCAGCCCCTCTCCGCCGCCGGTTTTTGAAAAACTGTTTTTT. It translates to CASSPSPPPVFEKLFF.

The V call is TRBV6-5, the J call TRBJ2-1; D not certain. CDR1 and CDR2 from the germline V gene are MNHEY and SVGAGI. The ends were cut back, 2 bases at V and 0 bases at J, with 8 bases in the middle. The CDR3 is made up of 15 amino acids. The CDR3 DNA sequence: TGTGCCAGCAGTTACGATATCAGCTCCTACAATGAGCAGTTCTTC. Translation: CASSYDISSYNEQFF.

This clone was found a few times. The chain is built from TRBV18 and TRBJ2-7; the match to TRBD1 covers 7 bases. With V trimmed by 3 bases and J by 0 bases, 5 bases remained unmatched. CDR1 KGHSH and CDR2 LQKENI come from the germline V gene. The CDR3 loop spans 15 amino acids. CDR3 DNA: TGTGCCAGCTCACCCCAGGGGGTTAGCTCCTACGAGCAGTACTTC. This translates into CASSPQGVSSYEQYF.